The clone carrying this TCR beta chain has only a few counts. This CDR3 comprises 17 residues. The V and J ends lost 8 bases and 0 bases respectively, with 22 bases between them. A J-beta primer mix and a sample-barcoded 5' primer were used in a second PCR of roughly 6 to 12 cycles. One entry per CDR3 protein, called by TCRdb with MiXCR from the 5' RACE reads. This sample has about 1.5 million distinct CDR3 sequences; roughly 40% occur once, and the top ten carry 6.5% to 10%. This sample is drawn from a study of blood T cells in healthy people across ages. The material sequenced was blood. This clonotype was sampled from a woman between 18 and 29 years old in good health. The chain is built from TRBV12-3 or TRBV12-4 and TRBJ1-2; D not certain. CDR3 coding DNA: TGTGCCAGCCCCGCCGCCCGGGCACGCTACTCTAACTATGGCTACACCTTC. Encoded protein: CASPAARARYSNYGYTF.